The T cell receptor (beta chain) described here comes from a study of T cell repertoires in cytomegalovirus infection. Across the whole study: Used in the study were CMV epitopes, some recently identified and HLA-C-restricted, others well-studied and HLA-B-restricted. An indication of both CMV infection and matching HLA type came from public TCR beta signatures.

TCRdb reprocessed the reads via MiXCR and lists one record per CDR3 protein. Among roughly 800,000 distinct CDR3 sequences listed, 29% were seen once. The study, taken as a whole, reports: Summed public TCR beta family frequency identified CMV carriers bearing the relevant HLA.

Details on this clonotype: The antigen is unknown.

The TCR was taken from a human donor in good health (CMV status not recorded). Some clones in this sample may be carry-over from other donors' samples. The specimen was cultured CD8+ T cells from PBMCs, collected from culture after CMV antigen stimulation.

As DNA, the CDR3 is TGTGCCAGCAGCTTCGGGGAAACGGAGACCCAGTACTTC. Translating it yields CASSFGETETQYF. V usage is TRBV7-9 and J usage is TRBJ2-5; D is perhaps TRBD2 (5 bases). CDR1 and CDR2 from the germline V gene are SEHNR and FQNEAQ (reference sequence). The CDR3 runs 13 residues. Trimming stripped 3 bases from V and 5 bases from J, with 10 bases between.